The rows below give T cell receptor beta chains drawn from one sample of a study of T cell responses to AZD1222 COVID-19 vaccine. The data were produced by immunoSEQ multiplex PCR, yet TCRdb's version contains in-frame clones alone and is incomplete. Among about 60,000 clones, around 80% were seen once, and the ten largest hold roughly 3.6%. The sample was peripheral blood, taken 28 days after the second AZD1222 dose. The receptors were gathered from an adult who received the AZD1222 COVID-19 vaccine. The CDR3 runs from the conserved cysteine through the conserved F or W. The order of the fields is J gene, D gene, clone size, V gene, CDR3 DNA, CDR3 protein. D genes are given only for firm matches. The size field is filled for only some rows; it gives once, few, many or a size class.

j_gene: TRBJ1-1; d_gene: .; abundance: .; v_gene: TRBV3-1/TRBV3-2; CDR3nt: TGTGCCAGCAGCCAAGGCCCCCTGGGGGACACTGAAGCTTTCTTT; CDR3aa: CASSQGPLGDTEAFF
j_gene: TRBJ1-1; d_gene: .; abundance: few; v_gene: TRBV10-3; CDR3nt: TGTGCCATCAGTGAAGGTTGGTCAGCCCAGAACACTGAAGCTTTCTTT; CDR3aa: CAISEGWSAQNTEAFF
j_gene: TRBJ2-3; d_gene: .; abundance: .; v_gene: TRBV9; CDR3nt: TGTGCCAGCAGCGACGGCGTGGGTGCGACAGATACGCAGTATTTT; CDR3aa: CASSDGVGATDTQYF
j_gene: TRBJ1-3; d_gene: .; abundance: .; v_gene: TRBV12-3/TRBV12-4; CDR3nt: TGTGCCAGCAGGGAGAGTGTGAAGACTGTGGTATATTTT; CDR3aa: CASRESVKTVVYF
j_gene: TRBJ1-2; d_gene: .; abundance: .; v_gene: TRBV19; CDR3nt: TGTGCCAGTAGTATACAGGATTTTGGCTACACCTTC; CDR3aa: CASSIQDFGYTF
j_gene: TRBJ2-5; d_gene: .; abundance: .; v_gene: TRBV7-2; CDR3nt: TGTGCCAGCAGCTTTGCCGGGGGCCCGACCCAGTACTTC; CDR3aa: CASSFAGGPTQYF
j_gene: TRBJ2-4; d_gene: TRBD1; abundance: .; v_gene: TRBV19; CDR3nt: TGTGCCAGTGCCGGGACAGACTTAAACATTCAGTACTTC; CDR3aa: CASAGTDLNIQYF
j_gene: TRBJ1-2; d_gene: .; abundance: .; v_gene: TRBV28; CDR3nt: TGTGCCAGCAGTTCCCCCCGGGAGGGGGGTAACTATGGCTACACCTTC; CDR3aa: CASSSPREGGNYGYTF
j_gene: TRBJ1-1; d_gene: .; abundance: .; v_gene: TRBV5-1; CDR3nt: TGCGCCAGCAGTCCAGGGGATGAGGTGGCTGAAGCTTTCTTT; CDR3aa: CASSPGDEVAEAFF
j_gene: TRBJ1-6; d_gene: .; abundance: .; v_gene: TRBV2; CDR3nt: TGTGCCAGGGAAGGGAGGAATTCACCCCTCCACTTT; CDR3aa: CAREGRNSPLHF
j_gene: TRBJ1-3; d_gene: .; abundance: .; v_gene: TRBV19; CDR3nt: TGTGCCAGTAGTATAGGGGGAACCGGACGGATCTCTGGAAACACCATATATTTT; CDR3aa: CASSIGGTGRISGNTIYF
j_gene: TRBJ2-3; d_gene: TRBD2; abundance: .; v_gene: TRBV11-2; CDR3nt: TGTGCCAGCAGCTCCTTAGCGGGGGGAAGCACAGATACGCAGTATTTT; CDR3aa: CASSSLAGGSTDTQYF
j_gene: TRBJ2-2; d_gene: TRBD2; abundance: .; v_gene: TRBV18; CDR3nt: TGTGCCAGCTCACCGAGCGGGGGAGCGAACACCGGGGAGCTGTTTTTT; CDR3aa: CASSPSGGANTGELFF
j_gene: TRBJ2-3; d_gene: .; abundance: .; v_gene: TRBV11-3; CDR3nt: TGTGCCAGCAGCTTAGGAGCGGTGAATACGCAGTATTTT; CDR3aa: CASSLGAVNTQYF
j_gene: TRBJ2-7; d_gene: TRBD1; abundance: .; v_gene: TRBV6-2/TRBV6-3; CDR3nt: TGTGCCAGCAGTTCCTATGACAGGGTCTACGAGCAGTACTTC; CDR3aa: CASSSYDRVYEQYF
j_gene: TRBJ2-3; d_gene: .; abundance: .; v_gene: TRBV5-6; CDR3nt: TGTGCCAGCAGCTTGGGGGGTAGCACAGATACGCAGTATTTT; CDR3aa: CASSLGGSTDTQYF
j_gene: TRBJ2-6; d_gene: .; abundance: .; v_gene: TRBV19; CDR3nt: TGTGCCAGTAGTTTGGTCTCTGGGGCCAACGTCCTGACTTTC; CDR3aa: CASSLVSGANVLTF
j_gene: TRBJ1-6; d_gene: TRBD1; abundance: .; v_gene: TRBV4-1; CDR3nt: TGCGCCAGCAGCCACGGACAGGAAAATTCACCCCTCCACTTT; CDR3aa: CASSHGQENSPLHF
j_gene: TRBJ1-5; d_gene: .; abundance: .; v_gene: TRBV5-1; CDR3nt: TGCGCCAGCAGCTTGGAAGGGACTAGCCCAGATACGCAGCATTTT; CDR3aa: CASSLEGTSPDTQHF
j_gene: TRBJ2-1; d_gene: TRBD2; abundance: .; v_gene: TRBV7-9; CDR3nt: TGTGCCAGCAGCTTGGCTAGCGGGGGGGTTTACAATGAGCAGTTCTTC; CDR3aa: CASSLASGGVYNEQFF
j_gene: TRBJ1-6; d_gene: .; abundance: .; v_gene: TRBV5-5; CDR3nt: TGTGCCAGCAGCCTACAGGACAGCAATTCACCCCTCCACTTT; CDR3aa: CASSLQDSNSPLHF